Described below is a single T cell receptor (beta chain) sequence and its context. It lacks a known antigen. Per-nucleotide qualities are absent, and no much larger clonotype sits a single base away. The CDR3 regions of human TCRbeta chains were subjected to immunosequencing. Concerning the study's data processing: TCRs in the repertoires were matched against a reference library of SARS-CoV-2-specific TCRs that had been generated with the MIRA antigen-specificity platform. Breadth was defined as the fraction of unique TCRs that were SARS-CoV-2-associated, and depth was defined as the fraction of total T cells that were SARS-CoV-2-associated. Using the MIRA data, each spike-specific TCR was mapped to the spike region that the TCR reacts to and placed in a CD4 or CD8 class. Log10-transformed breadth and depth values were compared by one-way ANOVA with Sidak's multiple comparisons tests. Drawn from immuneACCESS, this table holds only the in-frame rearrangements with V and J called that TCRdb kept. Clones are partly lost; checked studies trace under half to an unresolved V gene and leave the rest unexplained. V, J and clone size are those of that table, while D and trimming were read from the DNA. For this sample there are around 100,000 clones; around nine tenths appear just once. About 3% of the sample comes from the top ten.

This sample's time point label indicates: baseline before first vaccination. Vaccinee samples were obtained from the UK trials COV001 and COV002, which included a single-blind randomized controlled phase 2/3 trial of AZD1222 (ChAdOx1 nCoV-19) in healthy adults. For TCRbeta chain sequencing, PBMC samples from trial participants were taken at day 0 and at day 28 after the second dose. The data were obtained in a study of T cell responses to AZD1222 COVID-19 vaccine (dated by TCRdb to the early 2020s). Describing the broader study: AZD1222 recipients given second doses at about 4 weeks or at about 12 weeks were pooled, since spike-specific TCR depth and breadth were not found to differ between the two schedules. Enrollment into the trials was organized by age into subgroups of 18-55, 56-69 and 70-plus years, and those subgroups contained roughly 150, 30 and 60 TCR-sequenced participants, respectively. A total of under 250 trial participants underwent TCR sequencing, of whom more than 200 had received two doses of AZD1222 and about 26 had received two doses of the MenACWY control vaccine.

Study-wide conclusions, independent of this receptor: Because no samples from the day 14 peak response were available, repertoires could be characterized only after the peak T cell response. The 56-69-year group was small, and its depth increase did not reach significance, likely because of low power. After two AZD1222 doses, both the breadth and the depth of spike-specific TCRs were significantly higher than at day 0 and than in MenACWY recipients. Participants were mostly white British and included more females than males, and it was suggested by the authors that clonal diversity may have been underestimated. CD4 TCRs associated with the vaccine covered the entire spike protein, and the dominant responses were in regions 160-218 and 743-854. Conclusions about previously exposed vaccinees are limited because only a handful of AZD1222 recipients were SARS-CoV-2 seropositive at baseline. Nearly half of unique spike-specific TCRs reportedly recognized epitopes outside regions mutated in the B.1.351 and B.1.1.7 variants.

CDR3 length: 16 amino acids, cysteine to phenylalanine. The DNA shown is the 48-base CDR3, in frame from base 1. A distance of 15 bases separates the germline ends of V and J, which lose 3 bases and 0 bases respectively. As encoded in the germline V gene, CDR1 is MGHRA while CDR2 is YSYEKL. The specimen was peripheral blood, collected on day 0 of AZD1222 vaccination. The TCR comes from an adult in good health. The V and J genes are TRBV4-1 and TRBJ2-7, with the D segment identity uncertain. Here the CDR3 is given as CASSQDPAWSSYEQYF. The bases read TGCGCCAGCAGCCAGGATCCGGCGTGGAGCTCCTACGAGCAGTACTTC.